This T cell receptor (beta chain) was documented in a study of blood T cell repertoires in COVID-19. About the research overall: From the United States, Italy and Spain came samples of acute and convalescent COVID-19.

V was clipped by 7 bases and J by 0 bases, with 10 bases between them. Germline V gene sequence: CDR1 ENHRY, CDR2 SYGVKD. This CDR3 has 14 residues. Method: immunoSEQ multiplex PCR; TCRdb's copy keeps in-frame clones and lacks some. Of 60,000 to 90,000 clones listed, 80% to 85% were seen once; the top ten hold 3.5%. This sequence originates from a man in his forties or fifties with acute or convalescent COVID-19. The sequenced sample was peripheral blood. The chain has TRBV10-3 and TRBJ1-3; weak D call: TRBD1 (6 bases). The CDR3 protein is CAINKGGSGNTIYF. The CDR3 DNA reads as TGTGCCATCAATAAAGGGGGCTCTGGAAACACCATATATTTT.